The sequence of this TCR beta chain was determined in a study of neurological immune-mediated disorders. Findings and caveats of the study: When grouped phylogenetically, the repertoires of 18 of the 34 multiple sclerosis patients fell together in one related-CDR3 cluster, which is a possible signature. HTLV-1-associated myelopathy had the most TCR clonal expansion, and multiple sclerosis had the least, less than healthy controls.

This clonotype was picked up many times. Antigen specificity is unknown. cDNA synthesis was performed by 5'RACE with 10-nucleotide random UMIs. The yield of each sequencing run was over 170 million TCR-beta sequences from 15-18 subjects. MiXCR was run by TCRdb on the 5' RACE reads, yielding one entry per CDR3 protein. In the table there are 40,000 to 60,000 distinct CDR3 sequences, about 3.7% of which are singletons. Sequencing used PBMCs. The sequence derives from a man aged 40-49 years with multiple sclerosis.

CDR3 loop: CSAREVGLPGELFF. Here the CDR3 DNA reads TGCAGTGCTAGAGAGGTGGGGCTACCCGGGGAGCTGTTTTTT. The chain has TRBV20-1 and TRBJ2-2, with D maybe TRBD1 (5 bases). The germline V and J ends were trimmed by 0 bases and 6 bases, with 11 bases remaining between them. Per germline, CDR1 DFQATT and CDR2 SNEGSKA (reference sequence). The CDR3 is 14 residues long.